This TCR beta chain was sequenced during a study of control samples from healthy donors and cancer patients (dated by TCRdb to the early 2020s). For this clone: No cognate antigen has been identified for it. Base qualities are missing; no much larger clone stands one base away.

According to the germline V gene, CDR1 reads MDHEN and CDR2 reads SYDVKM. The CDR3 has 15 amino acids, counting the end cysteine and phenylalanine. Only the CDR3 DNA stays, 45 bases, in frame from base 1. V trim: 3 bases; J trim: 6 bases; unmatched bases: 6. The library was made by the immunoSEQ multiplex PCR assay. This immuneACCESS table, as held by TCRdb, lists in-frame sequences with V and J called but not all clones. Of the missing ones, under half trace to an unresolved V gene in checked studies; the others have no known cause. A total of around 42,000 clones appear in this sample, 83% of them only once. The top ten constitute about 45% of the sample.

The material sequenced was blood. The chain uses TRBV28 and TRBJ1-5; the central 9 bases match TRBD1. This sequence originates from a man aged 60 to 69 in good health. Here is the DNA: TGTGCCAGCAGTTTCATACAGGGGGCACCTCAGCCCCAGCATTTT. This codes for CASSFIQGAPQPQHF.